The rows below give T cell receptor beta chains drawn from one sample of a study of OX40 agonist ivuxolimab in advanced cancers. TCRdb's table, derived via immunoSEQ multiplex PCR, lists solely in-frame clones and lacks some. Of under 200,000 clones in the sample, under 95% were seen once. This material consisted of CD4+ or CD8+ T cells sorted from blood, taken in a trial of the OX40 agonist ivuxolimab. These receptors were obtained from an adult with an advanced solid tumor such as melanoma, head and neck, liver or kidney cancer. Each CDR3 is given with its conserved first and last residue. The D gene is left open where the match is weak. Some rows mark clone size as missing; the rest say once, few, many or name a class of expanded clone.

v_gene,abundance,len,d_gene,j_gene,CDR3nt,CDR3aa
TRBV5-4,.,16,.,TRBJ2-1,TGTGCCAGCAGCTTTTGGGTCTCGGGGGGCCTGAATGAGCAGTTCTTC,CASSFWVSGGLNEQFF
TRBV29-1,few,14,.,TRBJ2-3,TGCAGCGTTGAAGCGACCGGCTCCACAGATACGCAGTATTTT,CSVEATGSTDTQYF
TRBV11-2,.,16,TRBD1,TRBJ2-1,TGTGCCAGCAGGAACCCACAGGGGAGCGCGATGAATGAGCAGTTCTTC,CASRNPQGSAMNEQFF
TRBV6-6,.,12,.,TRBJ1-1,TGTGCCAGCAGTGACAGACCCACTGAAGCTTTCTTT,CASSDRPTEAFF
TRBV6-5,.,15,TRBD2,TRBJ2-7,TGTGCCAGCAGAGGGGGGACTAGCGGGAGCGACGAGCAGTACTTC,CASRGGTSGSDEQYF
TRBV28,.,17,TRBD1,TRBJ2-7,TGTGCCAGCAGGGCAGGACAGGGGGTGACATACTCCTACGAGCAGTACTTC,CASRAGQGVTYSYEQYF
TRBV5-1,.,13,TRBD1,TRBJ2-2,TGCGCCAGCCGCGGGCAGGGGGCCGGGGAGCTGTTTTTT,CASRGQGAGELFF
TRBV5-6,once,14,.,TRBJ2-7,TGTGCCAGCAGCTTCCGTCGGGGGCTATACGAGCAGTACTTC,CASSFRRGLYEQYF
TRBV18,.,13,.,TRBJ2-7,TGTGCCAGCTCACCTTCGTTCCCTAACGAGCAGTACTTC,CASSPSFPNEQYF
TRBV25-1,.,15,.,TRBJ2-5,TGTGCCAGCAGTGATCAGGGTGGCGGACAAGAGACCCAGTACTTC,CASSDQGGGQETQYF
TRBV5-6,.,14,TRBD1,TRBJ1-5,TGTGCCAGCAGCGCCGACAGGGGGAATCAGCCCCAGCATTTT,CASSADRGNQPQHF
TRBV7-2,.,13,.,TRBJ1-2,TGTGCCAGCAGCCTAGGTGGGAACTATGGCTACACCTTC,CASSLGGNYGYTF
TRBV12-5,.,16,.,TRBJ2-7,TGTGCTAGTGGTTTGGTACAAAACAGGTCGCTCTACGAGCAGTACTTC,CASGLVQNRSLYEQYF
TRBV9,.,15,TRBD1,TRBJ1-2,TGTGCCAGCAGCGTTCAACTTACAGGGGACTATGGCTACACCTTC,CASSVQLTGDYGYTF
TRBV29-1,.,14,.,TRBJ2-5,TGCAGCGTTGTGGCCATGCCTCATGTGGAGACCCAGTACTTC,CSVVAMPHVETQYF
TRBV7-2,.,13,.,TRBJ2-7,TGTGCCAGCAGCTTTAGCGGATCCTACGAGCAGTACTTC,CASSFSGSYEQYF
TRBV7-9,.,16,TRBD2,TRBJ2-1,TGTGCCAGCAGCTTAGCGCGTCTAGCGGGGGGTGACGAGCAGTTCTTC,CASSLARLAGGDEQFF
TRBV19,.,14,.,TRBJ1-1,TGTGCCAGTAGTTCCCCAGACAGGAGCACTGAAGCTTTCTTT,CASSSPDRSTEAFF
TRBV6-5,.,13,.,TRBJ1-5,TGTGCCAGCAGTTACGGATGGAAACAGCCCCAGCATTTT,CASSYGWKQPQHF
TRBV7-8,.,14,TRBD1,TRBJ1-4,TGTGCCAGCAACAGACAGGGGGGAAAGGAAAAACTGTTTTTT,CASNRQGGKEKLFF
TRBV5-1,.,15,TRBD1,TRBJ1-4,TGCGCCAGCAGCAGGACAGGGTGGTTGAATGAAAAACTGTTTTTT,CASSRTGWLNEKLFF
TRBV18,.,16,.,TRBJ2-2,TGTGCCAGCTCAGCGGACGGAAACCAGAACACCGGGGAGCTGTTTTTT,CASSADGNQNTGELFF
TRBV5-1,.,14,.,TRBJ2-5,TGCGCCAGCAGCTTCCTAGGTCTCGGAGAGACCCAGTACTTC,CASSFLGLGETQYF
TRBV7-8,.,12,.,TRBJ2-7,TGTGCCAGCAGCTTAGAGAACTACGAGCAGTACTTC,CASSLENYEQYF
TRBV19,once,15,.,TRBJ1-3,TGTGCCAGTAGTACCTACAGGAGCTCTGGAAACACCATATATTTT,CASSTYRSSGNTIYF
TRBV28,.,16,.,TRBJ1-2,TGTGCCAGCGAAGGCGTTGGGGGGGTGCCGAGCTATGGCTACACCTTC,CASEGVGGVPSYGYTF
TRBV7-9,.,16,TRBD1,TRBJ1-1,TGTGCCAGCAGCCCAGGACAGGGTAGAATGAACACTGAAGCTTTCTTT,CASSPGQGRMNTEAFF
TRBV27,.,13,TRBD1,TRBJ1-2,TGTGCCAGCAGTCCTCGGACAGGGGGTGGCTACACCTTC,CASSPRTGGGYTF
TRBV5-1,.,14,.,TRBJ2-7,TGCGCCAGCAGCTTGGAGCACAGGGCATACGAGCAGTACTTC,CASSLEHRAYEQYF
TRBV9,.,14,.,TRBJ2-2,TGTGCCAGCAGCGTAGGCCGCGGCGGCGGGGAGCTGTTTTTT,CASSVGRGGGELFF
TRBV7-2,.,17,.,TRBJ2-1,TGTGCCAGCAGCACTAGGGGGGGATCGAGCTCCTACAATGAGCAGTTCTTC,CASSTRGGSSSYNEQFF
TRBV10-3,.,14,.,TRBJ1-2,TGTGCCATCAGTGCTATAGAGGGCAACTATGGCTACACCTTC,CAISAIEGNYGYTF
TRBV5-1,.,14,.,TRBJ2-7,TGCGCCAGCAGCGACGGCCCCGGTGGTTACGAGCAGTACTTC,CASSDGPGGYEQYF
TRBV20-1,.,10,.,TRBJ1-1,TGCAGTGCCGTTAACACTGAAGCTTTCTTT,CSAVNTEAFF
TRBV28,.,14,TRBD1,TRBJ1-5,TGTGCCAGCAGCCACAGGGGAGGGAATCAGCCCCAGCATTTT,CASSHRGGNQPQHF
TRBV19,once,16,TRBD2,TRBJ2-7,TGTGCCAGTAGTATTGGTAGCGGGGGCTCTACCTACGAGCAGTACTTC,CASSIGSGGSTYEQYF
TRBV7-2,.,14,.,TRBJ1-1,TGTGCCAGCAGCTTACAGGGGAGGAACACTGAAGCTTTCTTT,CASSLQGRNTEAFF
TRBV5-1,.,18,TRBD2,TRBJ2-2,TGCGCCAGCAGCTTGGCTCTAGCGGGGGCCCTGAACACCGGGGAGCTGTTTTTT,CASSLALAGALNTGELFF
TRBV15,.,14,.,TRBJ1-2,TGTGCCACCAGCAGCGACGGGCCACCCTATGGCTACACCTTC,CATSSDGPPYGYTF
TRBV28,.,15,TRBD1,TRBJ1-2,TGTGCCAGCACCGCCGGGACAGGGGGCTACTATGGCTACACCTTC,CASTAGTGGYYGYTF
TRBV6-5,.,13,.,TRBJ2-7,TGTGCCAGCGAGTCGGGTCAGGGCTACGAGCAGTACTTC,CASESGQGYEQYF
TRBV15,.,15,TRBD2,TRBJ2-5,TGTGCCACCAGCGGGGGACTAGCGGGGCAAGAGACCCAGTACTTC,CATSGGLAGQETQYF
TRBV2,.,11,.,TRBJ1-2,TGTGCCAGCAGTGTAACAGATGGCTACACCTTC,CASSVTDGYTF
TRBV5-1,once,15,.,TRBJ2-3,TGCGCCAGCAGCTTCAGGGAAGGGGGCACAGATACGCAGTATTTT,CASSFREGGTDTQYF
TRBV6-1,once,16,.,TRBJ2-1,TGTGCCAGCAGTGCCCAGGGATTGTCCTCCTACAATGAGCAGTTCTTC,CASSAQGLSSYNEQFF
TRBV28,.,16,TRBD1,TRBJ2-1,TGTGCCAGCAGTTTACCCCCGGGACAGGGTAGCCATGAGCAGTTCTTC,CASSLPPGQGSHEQFF
TRBV7-6,.,14,TRBD2,TRBJ2-3,TGTGCCAGCTCGACTAGCGGGAGTAGGCATACGCAGTATTTT,CASSTSGSRHTQYF
TRBV15,once,16,TRBD1,TRBJ1-4,TGTGCCACCAGCAGAGAATTGGACAGGGCAAATGAAAAACTGTTTTTT,CATSRELDRANEKLFF
TRBV7-6,.,13,.,TRBJ1-5,TGTGCCAGCAGCCCTGGGGGCAATCAGCCCCAGCATTTT,CASSPGGNQPQHF
TRBV6-5,.,14,TRBD2,TRBJ2-7,TGTGCCAGCAGTACCCAGACTAGCGGGTACGAGCAGTACTTC,CASSTQTSGYEQYF
TRBV7-2,.,19,.,TRBJ1-5,TGTGCCAGCAGCTTACAGGTGACTGACAGGCGGTTAAGCAATCAGCCCCAGCATTTT,CASSLQVTDRRLSNQPQHF
TRBV5-5,once,17,.,TRBJ2-4,TGTGCCAGCAGCTTTCAGGACCGCCGTCGGGCCAAAAACATTCAGTACTTC,CASSFQDRRRAKNIQYF
TRBV6-5,.,14,.,TRBJ2-7,TGTGCCACCAGGTCTGGCGGAGCGACCTACGAGCAGTACTTC,CATRSGGATYEQYF